The rows below give T cell receptor beta chains drawn from one sample of a study of blood T cell repertoires in COVID-19. Method: immunoSEQ multiplex PCR; TCRdb's copy keeps in-frame clones and lacks some. Of approximately 240,000 clones listed, approximately 90% are singletons. Sequencing was done on a sample of PBMCs or T cells enriched from blood (not recorded which). The source of these receptors is a young woman with acute COVID-19. The CDR3 runs from the conserved cysteine through the conserved F or W. The D gene is left open where the match is weak. A row's size may be missing; if present it is once, few, many or a size class.

>.|TRBV20-1|TRBJ2-1|14|.
CSASSGTPENEQFF
TGCAGTGCTAGTTCCGGGACTCCTGAGAATGAGCAGTTCTTC
>few|TRBV7-8|TRBJ2-3|14|.
CASSPETSTDTQYF
TGTGCCAGCAGCCCCGAGACTAGCACAGATACGCAGTATTTT
>few|TRBV5-1|TRBJ1-3|16|TRBD1
CASSLSQGGTGNTIYF
TGCGCCAGCAGCTTGTCACAGGGGGGAACTGGAAACACCATATATTTT
>few|TRBV10-3|TRBJ2-1|17|.
CAISESFAGSSYNEQFF
TGTGCCATCAGTGAGTCGTTCGCGGGGAGCTCCTACAATGAGCAGTTCTTC
>.|TRBV19|TRBJ1-5|16|TRBD1
CASNDRGRVGNQPQHF
TGTGCCAGTAACGACAGGGGGCGAGTAGGCAATCAGCCCCAGCATTTT
>.|TRBV2|TRBJ1-2|13|TRBD1
CASTPGQGWGYTF
TGTGCCAGCACCCCGGGACAGGGGTGGGGCTACACCTTC
>.|TRBV4-2|TRBJ1-1|16|TRBD1
CASSQGTGLLDTEAFF
TGTGCCAGCAGCCAGGGGACAGGCCTTTTAGACACTGAAGCTTTCTTT
>.|TRBV15|TRBJ2-7|13|TRBD1
CATSRDRTYEQYF
TGTGCCACCAGCAGGGACAGGACCTACGAGCAGTACTTC
>.|TRBV5-5|TRBJ2-5|14|.
CASSLNHGGETQYF
TGTGCCAGCAGCTTGAATCACGGAGGAGAGACCCAGTACTTC
>few|TRBV30|TRBJ1-2|14|TRBD1
CAWGRDRGRNGYTF
TGTGCCTGGGGGAGGGACAGGGGGCGGAATGGCTACACCTTC
>few|TRBV6-6|TRBJ2-3|15|TRBD2
CATKLAGAKGDTQYF
TGTGCCACAAAGTTAGCGGGAGCTAAAGGGGATACGCAGTATTTT
>.|TRBV18|TRBJ1-2|15|.
CASSLSVSGDYGYTF
TGTGCCAGCTCACTCTCGGTCTCGGGAGACTATGGCTACACCTTC
>.|TRBV28|TRBJ1-5|13|.
CASSFPGNQPQHF
TGTGCCAGCAGTTTCCCAGGTAATCAGCCCCAGCATTTT
>.|TRBV2|TRBJ1-2|15|TRBD1
CASSERGQGNYGYTF
TGTGCCAGCAGTGAAAGGGGACAGGGGAACTATGGCTACACCTTC
>few|TRBV28|TRBJ1-1|15|.
CASKLPGQLNTEAFF
TGTGCCAGCAAATTACCCGGACAGCTGAACACTGAAGCTTTCTTT
>.|TRBV10-1|TRBJ1-1|12|.
CASRDRTSLAFF
TGCGCCAGCAGGGATCGGACAAGTCTGGCTTTCTTT
>.|TRBV6-5|TRBJ1-5|14|.
CASSRRNSNQPQHF
TGTGCCAGCAGCCGGAGGAATAGCAATCAGCCCCAGCATTTT
>.|TRBV2|TRBJ1-5|20|TRBD1
CASGIWNGQGSGYSNQPQHF
TGTGCCAGCGGGATCTGGAACGGACAGGGGTCGGGGTATAGCAATCAGCCCCAGCATTTT
>.|TRBV5-1|TRBJ2-5|14|TRBD1
CASSPATGRETQYF
TGCGCCAGCAGCCCGGCGACAGGGCGGGAGACCCAGTACTTC
>.|TRBV5-1|TRBJ2-7|13|TRBD1
CASSLEGAREQYF
TGCGCCAGCAGCTTGGAGGGGGCGCGCGAGCAGTACTTC
>.|TRBV7-2|TRBJ2-1|18|TRBD2
CASSPLAGGPPSYNEQFF
TGTGCCAGCAGCCCTCTAGCGGGAGGGCCCCCTTCCTACAATGAGCAGTTCTTC
>few|TRBV7-6|TRBJ2-5|14|TRBD2
CASRPGTSVETQYF
TGTGCCAGCAGACCCGGGACTAGCGTTGAGACCCAGTACTTC
>.|TRBV6-5|TRBJ2-7|16|TRBD1
CASSYSRGQGGYEQYF
TGTGCCAGCAGTTACTCTAGGGGACAGGGAGGCTACGAGCAGTACTTC
>.|TRBV4-1|TRBJ2-7|15|TRBD1
CASSPEPGQDYEQYF
TGCGCCAGCAGCCCAGAACCGGGACAGGACTACGAGCAGTACTTC
>.|TRBV3-1/TRBV3-2|TRBJ2-5|13|TRBD1
CASSPDREETQYF
TGTGCCAGCAGTCCGGACAGGGAGGAGACCCAGTACTTC
>.|TRBV18|TRBJ2-1|15|.
CASSPRQEIYNEQFF
TGTGCCAGCTCCCCGAGACAGGAGATATACAATGAGCAGTTCTTC
>.|TRBV19|TRBJ2-7|14|.
CASSLGAVPYEQYF
TGTGCCAGTAGTTTGGGGGCAGTGCCCTACGAGCAGTACTTC
>many|TRBV7-9|TRBJ2-1|17|.
CASSLGAQGAVYNEQFF
TGTGCCAGCAGCTTAGGCGCACAGGGTGCCGTCTACAATGAGCAGTTCTTC
>few|TRBV25-1|TRBJ1-2|13|.
CASSSRGAHGYTF
TGTGCCAGCAGTTCCAGGGGTGCCCATGGCTACACCTTC
>few|TRBV7-9|TRBJ1-2|15|TRBD1
CASSLGDSANYGYTF
TGTGCCAGCAGCTTAGGGGACAGCGCTAACTATGGCTACACCTTC
>few|TRBV11-2|TRBJ2-6|18|TRBD1
CASSLGTGQTAGANVLTF
TGTGCCAGCAGCTTAGGGACAGGGCAGACCGCAGGGGCCAACGTCCTGACTTTC
>.|TRBV7-2|TRBJ2-7|16|.
CASSLVAGILTYEQYF
TGTGCCAGCAGCTTAGTCGCGGGGATCCTTACCTACGAGCAGTACTTC
>.|TRBV10-3|TRBJ1-1|15|.
CAISQALQEGTEAFF
TGTGCCATCAGTCAAGCGTTACAGGAGGGCACTGAAGCTTTCTTT
>.|TRBV7-2|TRBJ2-1|17|TRBD2
CASSIPRSGRVYNEQFF
TGTGCCAGCAGCATACCCCGTAGTGGGAGGGTGTACAATGAGCAGTTCTTC
>.|TRBV2|TRBJ1-3|13|.
CASSALSGNTIYF
TGTGCCAGCAGTGCACTCTCTGGAAACACCATATATTTT
>.|TRBV28|TRBJ1-5|13|.
CASTLDSHGPQHF
TGTGCCAGCACCCTGGACAGCCATGGGCCCCAGCATTTT
>.|TRBV29-1|TRBJ2-2|13|TRBD2
CSATSGSPGELFF
TGCAGCGCTACTAGCGGGAGTCCCGGGGAGCTGTTTTTT
>.|TRBV7-2|TRBJ2-5|15|.
CASSLGAGRGETQYF
TGTGCCAGCAGCTTAGGTGCCGGTAGAGGGGAGACCCAGTACTTC
>.|TRBV7-2|TRBJ2-2|18|TRBD1
CASSLTGGPAVETGELFF
TGTGCCAGCAGCCTGACAGGGGGCCCAGCTGTAGAAACCGGGGAGCTGTTTTTT
>.|TRBV28|TRBJ2-1|14|TRBD2
CASKIAGGSPEQFF
TGTGCCAGCAAAATAGCGGGAGGATCGCCTGAGCAGTTCTTC
>.|TRBV5-1|TRBJ2-1|14|.
CASSLAQKNNEQFF
TGCGCCAGCAGCTTGGCCCAGAAAAACAATGAGCAGTTCTTC
>few|TRBV19|TRBJ2-7|15|.
CASSLAGTFSYEQYF
TGTGCCAGTAGTTTGGCGGGGACTTTTTCCTACGAGCAGTACTTC
>.|TRBV4-3|TRBJ2-7|17|.
CASSQEDSRPFNYEQYF
TGCGCCAGCAGCCAAGAAGACAGCCGCCCTTTCAACTACGAGCAGTACTTC
>.|TRBV29-1|TRBJ1-4|14|.
CSVGQLSPNEKLFF
TGCAGCGTTGGACAGCTGTCCCCTAATGAAAAACTGTTTTTT
>.|TRBV9|TRBJ2-1|15|.
CASSVELMGANEQFF
TGTGCCAGCAGCGTAGAATTAATGGGGGCCAATGAGCAGTTCTTC
>.|TRBV7-6|TRBJ2-1|16|TRBD2
CASSLALAGLAYEQFF
TGTGCCAGCAGCTTAGCTCTGGCAGGACTAGCGTATGAGCAGTTCTTC
>.|TRBV6-4|TRBJ2-2|14|TRBD2
CATQRDRDTGELFF
TGTGCCACCCAGCGGGACCGAGACACCGGGGAGCTGTTTTTT
>.|TRBV24-1|TRBJ1-5|14|TRBD1
CATSEWDSDQPQHF
TGTGCCACCAGTGAATGGGACAGTGATCAGCCCCAGCATTTT
>.|TRBV19|TRBJ2-7|14|TRBD2
CASSNPGGSYEQYF
TGTGCCAGTAGTAACCCGGGAGGTTCCTACGAGCAGTACTTC
>.|TRBV2|TRBJ2-1|11|.
CASRLLGEQFF
TGTGCCAGCAGACTGTTGGGCGAGCAGTTCTTC
>.|TRBV5-1|TRBJ1-2|14|TRBD1
CASSSGQAGYGYTF
TGCGCCAGCAGCTCAGGACAGGCGGGGTATGGCTACACCTTC
>few|TRBV4-1|TRBJ1-5|15|TRBD1
CASSPPDRRYQPQHF
TGCGCCAGCAGCCCTCCGGACAGGCGTTATCAGCCCCAGCATTTT
>.|TRBV10-2|TRBJ2-1|14|TRBD2
CASRSSGKEGEQFF
TGCGCCAGCCGCAGTAGCGGGAAGGAAGGGGAGCAGTTCTTC
>once|TRBV6-4|TRBJ2-3|15|.
CASSIVASGTDTQYF
TGTGCCAGCAGTATTGTGGCTAGCGGCACAGATACGCAGTATTTT
>.|TRBV6-5|TRBJ2-5|14|TRBD2
CASSQAGDQETQYF
TGTGCCAGCAGCCAGGCGGGGGACCAAGAGACCCAGTACTTC
>.|TRBV14|TRBJ2-7|17|.
CASSHTARGLLGDEQYF
TGTGCCAGCAGCCACACCGCAAGGGGGTTATTGGGCGACGAGCAGTACTTC
>few|TRBV4-1|TRBJ1-4|17|TRBD1
CASSQIQGTSANEKLFF
TGCGCCAGCAGCCAAATACAGGGGACCTCGGCTAATGAAAAACTGTTTTTT
>once|TRBV15|TRBJ2-5|15|TRBD1
CATRNDRVEKETQYF
TGTGCCACCAGGAACGACAGGGTAGAGAAAGAGACCCAGTACTTC
>.|TRBV18|TRBJ2-2|17|TRBD2
CASSPGLAGEGTGELFF
TGTGCCAGCTCACCCGGACTAGCGGGAGAGGGAACCGGGGAGCTGTTTTTT
>.|TRBV6-4|TRBJ1-2|15|.
CASSDSRGGHYGYTF
TGTGCCAGCAGTGACTCGAGAGGCGGCCACTATGGCTACACCTTC